This T cell receptor (beta chain) was recorded in a study of STAT5B mutations in CD4+ large granular lymphocyte leukemia. Study-level points and caveats: Less than 30% of private leukemic clonotypes occurred rarely in other patients' non-leukemic repertoires. Patient CD4-sorted repertoires stayed more clonal than healthy ones after leukemic-clone removal.

Assay: immunoSEQ multiplex PCR; the TCRdb copy retains only in-frame clones and omits some. The sample carries thousands of clones, more than 75% recorded once. The CDR3 is 19 amino acids. Germline-derived CDR1 and CDR2 are MGHRA and YSYEKL. Trimming cost V 0 bases and J 4 bases, with 23 bases left between them. On this clone itself: Its antigen is unidentified.

The sequence was obtained from a woman aged 70 to 79 with CD4+ T-cell large granular lymphocyte leukemia. The rearrangement links TRBV4-1 to TRBJ2-3; D gene unclear. The sequencing input was PBMCs. The CDR3 spells CASSQEIPQVARSADTQYF. The CDR3, as DNA: TGCGCCAGCAGCCAAGAAATCCCGCAGGTAGCTCGGAGCGCAGATACGCAGTATTTT.